Listed below are T cell receptor beta chains from one sample, sequenced in a study of blood T cell repertoires in COVID-19. The data were produced by immunoSEQ multiplex PCR, yet TCRdb's version contains in-frame clones alone and is incomplete. The sample shows hundreds of thousands of clones, about nine tenths of them seen only once. Sequenced input: peripheral blood. Receptors originate from a woman aged 18-29 years with acute or convalescent COVID-19. Both conserved end residues are part of each CDR3. The D gene is left open where the match is weak. Only part of the rows carry a size: once, few, many, or a class if the clone is expanded.

D	size	J	V	DNA	CDR3
TRBD1	.	TRBJ2-7	TRBV19	TGTGCCAGTAGTAGGACAGGCTACGAGCAGTACTTC	CASSRTGYEQYF
TRBD1	.	TRBJ2-7	TRBV13	TGTGCCAGCAGCTGGTTTTTAGGACAGGGGGTACTCGAGCAGTACTTC	CASSWFLGQGVLEQYF
.	once	TRBJ1-2	TRBV7-2	TGTGCCAGCAGCTCCGACACTCTTAACTATGGCTACACCTTC	CASSSDTLNYGYTF
.	.	TRBJ2-5	TRBV4-2	TGTGCCAGCAGCCAAGGGCCGGGAAAAGGAGAGACCCAGTACTTC	CASSQGPGKGETQYF
.	.	TRBJ1-4	TRBV3-1/TRBV3-2	TGTGCCAGCAGCCACAGGGCAACTAATGAAAAACTGTTTTTT	CASSHRATNEKLFF
.	.	TRBJ1-2	TRBV20-1	TGCAGTGCTAGAGAAGAGATTGGCTACACCTTC	CSAREEIGYTF
TRBD2	once	TRBJ2-1	TRBV29-1	TGCAGCGCCGAGGGACGACTAGCGGGGAGAAATGAGCAGTTCTTC	CSAEGRLAGRNEQFF
TRBD2	once	TRBJ2-1	TRBV7-9	TGTGCCAGCAGCTTAGAGCGGGGCCCACACAATGAGCAGTTCTTC	CASSLERGPHNEQFF
TRBD1	.	TRBJ1-6	TRBV11-3	TGTGCCAGCAGCCTCCGGGACAGGGAGAATTCACCCCTCCACTTT	CASSLRDRENSPLHF
TRBD1	.	TRBJ1-4	TRBV27	TGTGCCAGCAGCCGACAGGGGGCAACTAATGAAAAACTGTTTTTT	CASSRQGATNEKLFF
.	.	TRBJ1-5	TRBV5-1	TGCGCCCGACAGGTTAGCAATCAGCCCCAGCATTTT	CARQVSNQPQHF
.	.	TRBJ1-1	TRBV10-3	TGTGCCATCAGTGAAGGGGTGGGGACTGAAGCTTTCTTT	CAISEGVGTEAFF
.	.	TRBJ2-7	TRBV30	TGTGCCTGGAGTGTAGGAGACAGGCTCGTTCCGTACGAGCAGTACTTC	CAWSVGDRLVPYEQYF
.	.	TRBJ1-2	TRBV18	TGTGCCAGCTCACCACCTGGCGCGGCCGGTCGCTATGGCTACACCTTC	CASSPPGAAGRYGYTF
TRBD1	.	TRBJ1-4	TRBV5-5	TGTGCCAGCAGCTTTTCCAGGCGGACAGGGACTTATGAAAAACTGTTTTTT	CASSFSRRTGTYEKLFF
.	.	TRBJ2-1	TRBV25-1	TGTGCCAGCAGTGAATATATGCTAGGGCAGTTCTTC	CASSEYMLGQFF
TRBD1	.	TRBJ1-2	TRBV29-1	TGCAGCGTCGTGACAGGGGTCGATGGCTACACCTTC	CSVVTGVDGYTF
TRBD1	.	TRBJ2-5	TRBV5-5	TGTGCCAGCAGCCCTACCCTCGTGTGGACAGGACAAGAGACCCAGTACTTC	CASSPTLVWTGQETQYF
TRBD1	.	TRBJ1-5	TRBV10-2	TGCGCCAGCAATCAGGGGGGCCCTAATCAGCCCCAGCATTTT	CASNQGGPNQPQHF
TRBD2	.	TRBJ2-7	TRBV24-1	TGTGCCACCAGTGACCCGGGGGGGGACAACTCATACGAGCAGTACTTC	CATSDPGGDNSYEQYF
.	few	TRBJ2-1	TRBV11-3	TGTGCCAGCAGCCCCGGACTGGAACCCCGCAATGAGCAGTTCTTC	CASSPGLEPRNEQFF
.	.	TRBJ1-4	TRBV4-1	TGCGCCAGCAGCGAGGCCGTAGGTACCACTAATGAAAAACTGTTTTTT	CASSEAVGTTNEKLFF
.	.	TRBJ1-1	TRBV18	TGTGCCAGCTCAGCCGGGGTCAACACTGAAGCTTTCTTT	CASSAGVNTEAFF
TRBD1	.	TRBJ2-3	TRBV2	TGTGCCAGCAGTGAAACGCTTGGACAGGGTACGCCCGATGACCAGACAGATACGCAGTATTTT	CASSETLGQGTPDDQTDTQYF
.	.	TRBJ1-1	TRBV12-3/TRBV12-4	TGTGCCAGCAGTTTTGGGGGGGGCTCGGCTTTCTTT	CASSFGGGSAFF
TRBD1	.	TRBJ1-2	TRBV2	TGTGCCAGCAATCCGACAGGGCCTAACTATGGCTACACCTTC	CASNPTGPNYGYTF
.	.	TRBJ2-5	TRBV21-1	TGTGCCAGCAGCCACGAGGGTGGAAACCAAGAGACCCAGTACTTC	CASSHEGGNQETQYF
.	.	TRBJ1-3	TRBV12-5	TGTGCTAGTGGTTTTAGGGCAGGGGAGTCATCTGGAAACACCATATATTTT	CASGFRAGESSGNTIYF
.	once	TRBJ1-1	TRBV5-4	TGTGCCAGCAGCGCAGGACATTACACTGAAGCTTTCTTT	CASSAGHYTEAFF
TRBD1	.	TRBJ1-6	TRBV7-3	TGTGCCAGCAGCACAGGACAGGTCCATTCACCCCTCCACTTT	CASSTGQVHSPLHF
TRBD1	.	TRBJ1-2	TRBV23-1	TGCGCCAGCACCCCCCGGGAGGGGGCAGATGGCTACACCTTC	CASTPREGADGYTF
.	.	TRBJ1-2	TRBV19	TGTGCCAGTAGTATAGGCGCCGACAGGAACTATGGCTACACCTTC	CASSIGADRNYGYTF
TRBD2	.	TRBJ2-3	TRBV27	TGTGCCAGCAGTTCCCCCCCCGGGGGGGGCGTGGGGCCAGATACGCAGTATTTT	CASSSPPGGGVGPDTQYF
.	.	TRBJ1-6	TRBV7-2	TGTGCCAGCAGCCCCGGGGAAAGGATTAGGAACTCACCCCTCCACTTT	CASSPGERIRNSPLHF
.	.	TRBJ1-1	TRBV13	TGTGCCAGCAGGCCGCAGGGTTTGGGTGAAGCTTTCTTT	CASRPQGLGEAFF
.	.	TRBJ2-3	TRBV5-5	TGTGCCAGCAGCTTGATGGGGGGTGGCACAGATACGCAGTATTTT	CASSLMGGGTDTQYF
.	few	TRBJ2-7	TRBV30	TGTGCCTGGAGCCCACCCCTCACGGGGGTCTACGAGCAGTACTTC	CAWSPPLTGVYEQYF
.	once	TRBJ1-4	TRBV24-1	TGTGCCACCAGTGATTCGGGCCCGGGAGCAAATGAAAAACTGTTTTTT	CATSDSGPGANEKLFF
TRBD2	.	TRBJ2-7	TRBV12-5	TGTGCTAGTGGTTTGTCTCGGACTAGCGGTTTCCCCTACGAGCAGTACTTC	CASGLSRTSGFPYEQYF
.	few	TRBJ1-5	TRBV28	TGTGCCAGCCAATTTCCCAGATACAATCAGCCCCAGCATTTT	CASQFPRYNQPQHF
TRBD1	.	TRBJ1-2	TRBV9	TGTGCCAGCAGCGGACACCGGGACAGGGAGAACTATGGCTACACCTTC	CASSGHRDRENYGYTF
.	few	TRBJ1-5	TRBV6-5	TGTGCCAGCCGGTTGGACATAACAAGCAATCAGCCCCAGCATTTT	CASRLDITSNQPQHF
.	.	TRBJ1-1	TRBV7-9	TGTGCCAGCAGCTATTTCGGGGGGACTGAAGCTTTCTTT	CASSYFGGTEAFF
TRBD1	.	TRBJ2-1	TRBV7-9	TGTGCCAGCAGCCCCCCGGGACAGCCACACAATGAGCAGTTCTTC	CASSPPGQPHNEQFF
TRBD1	.	TRBJ2-7	TRBV6-5	TGTGCCAGCACAGTCTCGGGACAGGGCTCCTACGAGCAGTACTTC	CASTVSGQGSYEQYF
.	.	TRBJ1-3	TRBV11-2	TGTGCCAGCAGCTTAGAGCGGACTGCCGGAAACACCATATATTTT	CASSLERTAGNTIYF
TRBD1	.	TRBJ2-7	TRBV27	TGTGCCAGCAGTGCCCGGGACAGAGCCTACGAGCAGTACTTC	CASSARDRAYEQYF
.	.	TRBJ2-5	TRBV4-3	TGCGCCAGCAGCCATCCGACTAGTACGATACGGGGGCAAGAGACCCAGTACTTC	CASSHPTSTIRGQETQYF
.	few	TRBJ1-3	TRBV15	TGTGCCACCAGTTACAGCTCTGGAAACACCATATATTTT	CATSYSSGNTIYF
.	.	TRBJ1-1	TRBV5-1	TGCGCCAGCAGCTTGGTTGCAGGCGTCATGAACACTGAAGCTTTCTTT	CASSLVAGVMNTEAFF